The following is a T cell receptor beta chain sequence with its context. Antigen: not known. TCRdb's copy holds only in-frame clones and misses some; the assay was immunoSEQ multiplex PCR. The data show under 1,900,000 clones, roughly 98.5% seen once. This CDR3 has 12 amino acids. V dropped 9 bases and J dropped 3; count of bases not matched to a gene: 4. Germline V gives CDR1 SNHLY, CDR2 FYNNEI. The sample is drawn from a study of shared clonotypes between healthy human individuals. Broader study findings: Non-shared clonotypes had lower generation probabilities than those shared by all four donors. Tissues were not sampled, only blood, and their repertoires likely differ.

Sequencing was carried out using naive CD4+ T cells sorted from blood. The sample's subset: CD45RA+ positively selected. The clonotype was recovered from a young man in good health. V gene TRBV2 combines with J gene TRBJ2-7; 8 bases are a match to TRBD2. The CDR3, as DNA: TGTGCCAGTACTAGCGGTTACTACGAGCAGTACTTC. This translates into CASTSGYYEQYF.